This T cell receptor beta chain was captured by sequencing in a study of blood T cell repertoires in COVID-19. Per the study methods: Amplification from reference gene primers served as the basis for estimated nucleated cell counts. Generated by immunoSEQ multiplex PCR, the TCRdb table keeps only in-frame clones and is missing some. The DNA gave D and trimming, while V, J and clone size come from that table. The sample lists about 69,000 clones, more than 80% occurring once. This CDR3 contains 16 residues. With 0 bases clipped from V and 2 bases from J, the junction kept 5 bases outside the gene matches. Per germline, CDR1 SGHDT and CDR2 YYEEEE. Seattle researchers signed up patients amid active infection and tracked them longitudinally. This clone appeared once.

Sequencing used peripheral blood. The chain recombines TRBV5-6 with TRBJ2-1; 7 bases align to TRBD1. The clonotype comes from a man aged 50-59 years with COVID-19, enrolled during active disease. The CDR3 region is CASSLGRTGPYNEQFF. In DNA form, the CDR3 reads TGTGCCAGCAGCTTGGGGCGGACAGGACCCTACAATGAGCAGTTCTTC.